There are a few counts of the clone carrying this T cell receptor (beta chain). Its target is unknown. The data originate from a study of T cell repertoires in cytomegalovirus infection. The overall study: From public TCR beta signatures came an indication of both CMV infection and matching HLA type. Points from the study as a whole: There were carriers of CMV plus the relevant HLA, and cumulative public TCR beta family frequency identified them.

One entry per CDR3 protein, called by TCRdb with MiXCR from the reads. This table has roughly 230,000 distinct CDR3 sequences, approximately 24% appearing once. Germline CDR1 SNHLY, CDR2 FYNNEI. The CDR3 is 13 residues long. Losses at the gene ends were 6 bases for V and 3 bases for J; bases not matched to a gene: 4. The chain uses TRBV2 and TRBJ1-2; TRBD1 aligns across 7 bases. The sequence was collected from a human donor in good health (CMV status not recorded). Some clones in this sample may be carry-over from other donors' samples. The sequenced material came from CD8+ T cells from PBMCs. The CDR3 coding sequence is TGTGCCAGCAGGGGTGACAGGGACTATGGCTACACCTTC. Amino acids: CASRGDRDYGYTF.